Following are 12 T cell receptor beta chains from one sample sequenced in a study of cytomegalovirus exposure and HLA in healthy donors. The PCR used 60 Vbeta and 13 Jbeta primers. The protocol was immunoSEQ multiplex PCR, while the TCRdb copy is restricted to in-frame clones and leaves out a portion. The sample lists some 130,000 clones, 65% to 85% occurring once. Sequencing was done on a sample of PBMCs. The receptor source for this set is a male donor in good health and CMV-seronegative.

The rearrangement links TRBV6-6 to TRBJ1-2, with a tentative D call TRBD1 (5 bases). CDR1 and CDR2 from the germline V gene are MNHNY and SVGAGI (reference sequence). The CDR3 covers 14 residues. V was shortened by 5 bases and J by 10 bases, with 20 bases between the two germline ends. CDR3 region: CASSEGLYSEVYTF. The DNA for the CDR3 is TGTGCCAGCAGTGAGGGACTTTATTCCGAGGTCTACACCTTC.

The chain uses TRBV19 and TRBJ2-5, with 8 bases matching TRBD1. Germline CDR1 LNHDA, CDR2 SQIVND (reference sequence). V was pared by 5 bases and J by 1 base, with 6 bases of the junction left unmatched. The length of the CDR3 is 15 residues. CDR3 amino acids: CASSPGQVSQETQYF. As DNA, the CDR3 is TGTGCCAGTAGTCCGGGACAGGTTTCCCAAGAGACCCAGTACTTC.

The chain couples TRBV2 to TRBJ2-1; TRBD1 aligns across 7 bases. This CDR3 spans 15 amino acids. CDR1 and CDR2 (germline): SNHLY, FYNNEI. V shed 7 bases and J 4 bases; nucleotides not matched to a gene: 10. Here the CDR3 reads CASTPTGLFYNEQFF. In DNA form, the CDR3 reads TGTGCCAGCACTCCGACAGGGCTTTTTTACAATGAGCAGTTCTTC.

V is TRBV5-8 and J is TRBJ1-3, with a weak D call TRBD1 (6 bases). The CDR3 has 15 amino acids. Germline CDR1 reads SGHTS; CDR2 reads YDEGEE. The V end was cut by 4 bases, the J end by 4 bases, with 15 bases between. Here the CDR3 reads CASSELTGAGNTIYF. CDR3 in DNA: TGTGCCAGCAGCGAACTGACAGGCGCCGGAAACACCATATATTTT.

The chain joins TRBV19 to TRBJ2-1; possibly TRBD1 for D (5 bases). With 3 bases removed from V and 0 bases from J, the gap between germline ends came to 12 bases. The CDR3 extends over 16 amino acids. Germline V gives CDR1 LNHDA, CDR2 SQIVND (reference sequence). CDR3 nucleotides: TGTGCCAGTAGTATTACAGGTCCGAGCTCCTACAATGAGCAGTTCTTC. Residues: CASSITGPSSYNEQFF.

This clone was counted only a few times. The chain carries TRBV25-1 and TRBJ2-1; 7 bases line up with TRBD2. V trimming: 1 base; J trimming: 8 bases; junction bases outside the gene matches: 8. CDR1 MGHDK and CDR2 SYGVNS come from the germline V gene. This CDR3 region has 15 residues. CDR3 protein: CASSELGEGLYEQFF. The DNA for the CDR3 is TGTGCCAGCAGTGAATTGGGGGAGGGGCTCTATGAGCAGTTCTTC.

V usage is TRBV5-1 and J usage is TRBJ1-1, with D possibly TRBD1 on 5 matching bases. This CDR3 has 15 residues. Germline V gene lookup returns CDR1 SGHRS and CDR2 YFSETQ. Trimming left V 2 bases short and J 4 bases short, with 15 bases between. CDR3 in DNA: TGCGCCAGCAGCTTAGGGGAGGGTGTCGGCACTGAAGCTTTCTTT. Translating it yields CASSLGEGVGTEAFF.

This sequence joins TRBV18 and TRBJ1-4; 7 bases map to TRBD1. Looked up from germline, CDR1 is KGHSH and CDR2 is LQKENI. The CDR3 contains 13 residues. V lost 8 bases, J lost 3 bases, and 3 bases stayed unmatched. The CDR3 DNA sequence: TGTGCCAGCGCAGGGGGGCCTAATGAAAAACTGTTTTTT. It specifies CASAGGPNEKLFF.

The chain links TRBV6-1 to TRBJ2-1; 7 nucleotides line up with TRBD1. The CDR3 covers 15 residues. The V gene end was trimmed by 7 bases and the J gene end by 4 bases; junction bases not matched to a gene: 10. Germline V gene lookup returns CDR1 MNHNS and CDR2 SASEGT. The CDR3 protein is CASTPDRDLYNEQFF. CDR3 DNA sequence: TGTGCCAGCACACCCGACAGGGACCTATACAATGAGCAGTTCTTC.

Points on this clone: One end of the junction does not line up with germline, which may come from a read error. The chain uses TRBV5-1 and TRBJ2-6; 7 nucleotides agree with TRBD1. Per the germline V gene, CDR1 is SGHRS and CDR2 is YFSETQ. This CDR3 spans 19 amino acids. CDR3 nucleotides: TGCGCCAGCAGGGGCGCTCGGACAGGATATACTCTGGGCGCCAACGGCCTGACTTTC. This gives the protein CASRGARTGYTLGANGLTF.

This chain connects TRBV12-5 to TRBJ2-3, with D possibly matching TRBD2 (6 bases). The V end was cut by 6 bases, the J end by 4 bases, with 32 bases between. This CDR3 is built from 20 residues. CDR1 LGHNT and CDR2 FRNRAP come from the germline V gene. The CDR3 is CASGNLPPFQRVPISDTQYF. CDR3 nucleotide sequence: TGTGCTAGTGGCAATCTACCTCCTTTTCAGCGGGTCCCAATATCAGATACGCAGTATTTT.

The chain uses TRBV6-1 and TRBJ1-1; unclear D gene. With 2 bases removed from V and 8 bases from J, the gap between germline ends came to 15 bases. The V gene's germline CDR1 is MNHNS and CDR2 SASEGT. The CDR3 is made up of 14 amino acids. CDR3 bases: TGTGCCAGCAGTGAATGGCCAACTATTGTCGAAGCTTTCTTT. It yields the protein CASSEWPTIVEAFF.